The 17 T cell receptor beta chains reported below all come from one sample, sequenced in a study of CD8+CD57+ T cells in acquired aplastic anemia. According to the study, genomic DNA was the template for TCR beta VDJ and CDR3 profiling. TCRdb re-analysed the reads in MiXCR, keeping a single row per CDR3 protein. The sample contains 260,000 or so distinct CDR3 sequences, approximately 82% of which appear only once. Patients selected for sequencing had displayed CD8+CD57+ cell expansion by flow cytometry. The sample consisted of sorted CD4+, CD8+, or CD8+CD57+ T cells (not recorded which) from PBMCs. The receptors stem from a human donor with aplastic anemia.

Concerning this clonotype: Without the conserved terminal phenylalanine or tryptophan, this CDR3 likely stems from a read error. The chain joins TRBV20-1 to TRBJ2-1; D may be TRBD1 (6 bases). CDR3 length: 12 amino acids. The V end lost 8 bases, the J end lost 7 bases, and 15 bases lay between the germline ends. CDR1 and CDR2 (germline): DFQATT, SNEGSKA (reference sequence). The CDR3 DNA is TGCAGTACCACAAAGCAGGGGAATGAGCAGTTCTCC. It encodes CSTTKQGNEQFS.

This chain joins TRBV7-9 and TRBJ1-2; D uncertain. Germline V gene sequence: CDR1 SEHNR, CDR2 FQNEAQ (reference sequence). The CDR3 is made up of 16 amino acids. V was shortened by 7 bases and J by 10 bases, with 28 bases between the two germline ends. This CDR3 reads CASTLGRVPSGSNYTF. Written as DNA, the CDR3 is TGTGCCAGCACCCTAGGGAGGGTCCCCTCCGGGTCCAACTACACCTTC.

Points on this clonotype: One end of the junction is discordant with germline, which a read error may explain. The chain is built from TRBV2 and TRBJ2-3; tentative D call: TRBD2 (6 bases). In germline, CDR1 is SNHLY, CDR2 FYNNEI. This CDR3 has 13 amino acids. CDR3 amino acids: CASGDGGPYTQYF. CDR3 nucleotide sequence: TGTGCCAGCGGGGACGGGGGTCCATATACGCAGTACTTT.

Notes on this clonotype: No conserved phenylalanine or tryptophan is present at the end of the CDR3, so a read error is the likely explanation. The DNA is omitted, as the CDR3 cannot be located on it reliably, and the CDR3 follows TCRdb's listing. The gene calls are TRBV2 and TRBJ2-7; the D call TRBD1 from the table was never checked on the DNA. 13 amino acids form the CDR3, both terminal residues included. The germline V gene has CDR1 SNHLY and CDR2 FYNNEI. This CDR3 reads CASSLGGVNEQDR.

Points on this clonotype: One end of the junction fails to match germline, which may point to a read error. This chain uses TRBV7-9 with TRBJ2-3; possibly TRBD2 for D (6 bases). The CDR3 consists of 14 residues. CDR1 and CDR2 from the germline V gene are SEHNR and FQNEAQ (reference sequence). CDR3 coding DNA: TGTGCCAGCACCACAGTTAGCGGTCCAGCTACGGAGTTTTTT. It is translated as CASTTVSGPATEFF. Complete variable domain (other parts from reference TRBV7-9 and TRBJ2-3): DTGVSQNPRHKITKRGQNVTFRCDPISEHNRLYWYRQTLGQGPEFLTYFQNEAQLEKSRLLSDRFSAERPKGSFSTLEIQRTEQGDSAMYLCASTTVSGPATEFFGPGTRLTVL.

The V and J genes are TRBV19 and TRBJ1-2; no clear D gene. Between the trimmed V and J ends, which lost 5 bases and 4 bases, there was a span of 14 bases. This CDR3 is 14 amino acids long. CDR1 LNHDA and CDR2 SQIVND come from the germline V gene (reference sequence). The CDR3 DNA reads as TGTGCCAGTAGTGAGGTTTCCTCTCGCTATGGCTACACCTTC. It codes for CASSEVSSRYGYTF. The entire variable domain, with the rest obtained from reference TRBV19 and TRBJ1-2, is as follows: DGGITQSPKYLFRKEGQNVTLSCEQNLNHDAMYWYRQDPGQGLRLIYYSQIVNDFQKGDIAEGYSVSREKKESFPLTVTSAQKNPTAFYLCASSEVSSRYGYTFGSGTRLTVV.

Regarding this clonotype: A read error may account for a junction end that differs from germline. The gene calls are TRBV7-8 and TRBJ2-7; possibly TRBD1 or TRBD2 for D (5 bases each). The CDR3 runs to 14 residues. CDR1 is SGHVS and CDR2 is FQNEAQ in the germline V gene. The CDR3 DNA sequence: TGTGCCAGCAGCGGCCGGGGACGAGCCTACACGCAGTATTTC. This translates into CASSGRGRAYTQYF.

This clonotype was seen at least ten times. This chain joins TRBV24-1 and TRBJ1-4, with a tentative D call TRBD1 (5 bases). V dropped 1 base and J dropped 2 bases, with 7 bases sitting between them. This CDR3 contains 15 residues. Germline CDR1 reads KGHDR; CDR2 reads SFDVKD. The DNA of the CDR3 is TGTGCCACCAGTGATTTCCGGGGGACTAATGAAAAACTGTTTTTT. It specifies CATSDFRGTNEKLFF.

On this clonotype itself: This CDR3 is missing its conserved last phenylalanine or tryptophan, likely due to a read error. The chain carries TRBV7-4 and TRBJ2-5; no clear D gene. The CDR3 spans 12 residues. Germline V gives CDR1 SGHVT, CDR2 SQSDAQ. Trimming shortened V by 11 bases and J by 5 bases, and 15 bases separated the two germline ends. CDR3 sequence reads: CAGKVARETQYL. For the CDR3, the DNA is TGTGCCGGCAAGGTTGCTAGGGAGACCCAGTACCTC.

This clonotype was found a few times. It is likely a read error, because the conserved phenylalanine at the end of the CDR3 is missing. This rearrangement joins TRBV7-4 to TRBJ2-3; no definite D call. CDR1 is SGHVT, CDR2 SQSDAQ, per germline. Trimming took off 3 bases at V and 4 bases at J, with 5 bases between the two ends. The CDR3 has 12 residues. This CDR3 is CASSLAPDTQYL. The CDR3 region has the DNA TGTGCCAGCAGCTTGGCGCCAGATACGCAGTATCTT.

This sequence joins TRBV20-1 and TRBJ1-6; D gene uncertain. Trimming pared 2 bases from V and 0 bases from J, leaving 11 bases between. The CDR3 is 16 residues long. Germline lookup yields CDR1 DFQATT and CDR2 SNEGSKA (reference sequence). CDR3 amino acids: CSARTLWDSYNSPLHF. The CDR3 DNA is TGCAGTGCTAGAACCCTCTGGGACTCCTATAATTCACCCCTCCACTTT.

CDR3 protein: CATSDFGLDNEQFF. The CDR3 region has the DNA TGTGCCACCAGTGATTTCGGACTCGACAATGAGCAGTTCTTC. V is TRBV24-1 and J is TRBJ2-1, with a possible D match to TRBD2 (5 bases). Germline CDR1 reads KGHDR; CDR2 reads SFDVKD. V lost 1 base and J 5 bases, leaving 8 bases between the germline ends. CDR3 length: 14 residues.

The sample holds a few counts of this clonotype. The chain has TRBV20-1 and TRBJ2-5, with 11 bases lining up with TRBD1. The CDR3 loop spans 19 amino acids. Germline loops: CDR1 DFQATT, CDR2 SNEGSKA (reference sequence). Losses at the gene ends were 0 bases for V and 6 bases for J; bases not matched to a gene: 18. In DNA, the CDR3 is TGCAGTGCTAGAGATTCAACTGGGACAGGGGGGTCAACACTGAAGACCCAGTACTTC. Its protein is CSARDSTGTGGSTLKTQYF.

The chain has TRBV7-9 and TRBJ2-7; possible D gene TRBD2, 7 bases. Trimming took off 3 bases at V and 7 bases at J, with 22 bases between the two ends. CDR1 SEHNR and CDR2 FQNEAQ come from the germline V gene (reference sequence). The CDR3 contains 16 residues. CDR3 in amino acids: CASSFQRKGGLDEQYV. In DNA form, the CDR3 reads TGTGCCAGCAGCTTTCAAAGAAAGGGGGGGCTCGATGAGCAGTACGTC.

With respect to this clonotype: The junction differs from germline at one of its ends, possibly a read error. The rearrangement links TRBV7-8 to TRBJ2-3; a weak D match, TRBD1 (6 bases). From germline, CDR1 is SGHVS and CDR2 FQNEAQ. The CDR3 runs 13 residues. The CDR3 DNA reads as TGTGCCAGCGGCTTAGGGGGAGCAGCTACGACGTATTTT. Translation gives CASGLGGAATTYF.

The sample holds one count of this clonotype. It is unclear where the CDR3 begins or ends on the DNA, so no DNA is shown, and the CDR3 is as TCRdb lists it. The V gene is TRBV19, the J gene TRBJ2-7; the table calls TRBD2, which could not be checked here. The CDR3 is 16 residues long, ends included. The V gene's germline CDR1 is LNHDA and CDR2 SQIVND (reference sequence). CDR3 in amino acids: CASSIASEAYNEQYFV.

The genes are TRBV20-1 and TRBJ2-1; D is ambiguous. This CDR3 region has 13 residues. The germline gives CDR1 DFQATT, CDR2 SNEGSKA (reference sequence). V was trimmed by 6 bases and J by 9 bases, leaving 18 bases between them. In nucleotides, the CDR3 is TGCAGTGCAGTGGGGTTGGGGAACACTGAGCAGTTCTTC. Translating gives CSAVGLGNTEQFF.